One sample yielded the 7 T cell receptor beta chains listed below, sequenced in a study of CD8 T cells in ankylosing spondylitis. TCRdb independently ran MiXCR on the 5' RACE reads; one entry per CDR3 protein. The top ten clones hold roughly 34% of a sample with a few hundred thousand distinct CDR3 sequences, 15% to 20% of them seen once. Sequenced material: blood, either unsorted or a sorted T cell fraction (not recorded which). These receptors were taken from a male donor with ankylosing spondylitis or in good health (not recorded which).

The V and J genes are TRBV15 and TRBJ2-1; D gene ambiguous. Germline loops: CDR1 LNHNV, CDR2 YYDKDF (reference sequence). The CDR3 covers 12 residues. The V end was cut by 0 bases, the J end by 8 bases, with 5 bases between. The CDR3 nucleotides are TGTGCCACCAGCAGAGATATCGATGAGCAGTTCTTC. Encoded protein: CATSRDIDEQFF.

A few counts support this clonotype. The chain joins TRBV7-9 to TRBJ1-1; D is possibly TRBD1 (5 bases). Germline CDR1 reads SEHNR; CDR2 reads FQNEAQ (reference sequence). The CDR3 is 15 residues long. The V end was cut by 5 bases, the J end by 0 bases, with 13 bases between. The CDR3 sequence: CASSEGRGMNTEAFF. For the CDR3, the DNA is TGTGCCAGCAGCGAGGGGAGGGGTATGAACACTGAAGCTTTCTTT. Supplemented by reference TRBV7-9 and TRBJ1-1, the full variable domain reads DTGVSQNPRHKITKRGQNVTFRCDPISEHNRLYWYRQTLGQGPEFLTYFQNEAQLEKSRLLSDRFSAERPKGSFSTLEIQRTEQGDSAMYLCASSEGRGMNTEAFFGQGTRLTVV.

J is TRBJ2-1 and V is TRBV12-3 or TRBV12-4, with 7 bases aligning to TRBD1. The J segment lost 6 bases and the V segment lost 6 bases, leaving 14 bases of the junction unmatched. The CDR3 has 16 residues. The CDR3 loop reads CASSFTGTAIFNEQFF. The CDR3 coding sequence is TGTGCCAGCAGCTTCACCGGGACAGCTATTTTCAATGAGCAGTTCTTC.

J is TRBJ2-1 and V is TRBV5-6; 10 bases align to TRBD2. Trimming at V came to 3 bases and at J to 4 bases, leaving 4 bases not matched to a gene. The CDR3 totals 15 residues. Germline V gives CDR1 SGHDT, CDR2 YYEEEE. The CDR3 DNA follows: TGTGCCAGCAGCTATTGGACTAGCGGATACAATGAGCAGTTCTTC. Protein product: CASSYWTSGYNEQFF.

The V call is TRBV29-1, the J call TRBJ2-7; D might be TRBD1 (6 bases). V was trimmed by 0 bases and J by 3 bases, leaving 18 bases between them. CDR3 length: 16 residues. Germline-derived CDR1 and CDR2 are SQVTM and ANQGSEA. The CDR3 nucleotides read TGCAGCGTTGAAGAAGTTAAGGAGGACAGAGGCTACGAGCAGTACTTC. Protein sequence: CSVEEVKEDRGYEQYF.

V gene TRBV6-1 combines with J gene TRBJ2-2; 7 positions agree with TRBD2. Trimming removed 8 bases from V and 6 bases from J; junction bases left unmatched: 9. The CDR3 is made up of 14 amino acids. Germline assignment: CDR1 MNHNS and CDR2 SASEGT. CDR3 sequence reads: CASLLREYPGELFF. The CDR3 bases are TGTGCCAGCCTTTTGCGGGAGTATCCCGGGGAGCTGTTTTTT.

The rearrangement uses TRBV6-1 and TRBJ2-1; possibly TRBD2 for D (6 bases). Germline V lookup: CDR1 MNHNS, CDR2 SASEGT. There are 13 residues in the CDR3. V lost 5 bases and J lost 9, with 14 bases in between. The CDR3 nucleotides are TGTGCCAGCAGTCAGCAGGGAGGTGGTGAGCAGTTCTTC. It yields the protein CASSQQGGGEQFF.